This TCR beta chain was captured by sequencing in a study of cytomegalovirus exposure and HLA in healthy donors. Study-wide context: One earlier analysis, a look at 150 million to 200 million T cells, found roughly 110 million unique TCR beta sequences.

General study findings and limits: The authors confirmed in vitro that a few CMV-associated chains were specific for CMV antigens. Earlier analysis looked at TCR beta V segments, and most were productive about 90% or about 30% of the time.

Nominally healthy donors were sampled, though unrecorded immune exposures were likely. The PCR was carried out with 60 Vbeta primers and 13 Jbeta primers. Method: immunoSEQ multiplex PCR; TCRdb's copy keeps in-frame clones and lacks some. In the table there are tens of thousands of clones, 65% to 80% of which are singletons. In regard to this clone: Antigen specificity is unknown. Its ends do not fully match the called genes, so a read error is possible.

The sample comprised PBMCs. The sequence was collected from a young man in good health and CMV-seronegative.

CDR3 in amino acids: CASSFRGPF. The CDR3 bases are TGTGCCAGCAGCTTCAGGGGTCCCTTT. The chain couples TRBV5-8 to TRBJ1-1; TRBD1 might be the D (6 bases). This CDR3 is built from 9 residues. Germline CDR1 reads SGHTS; CDR2 reads YDEGEE. The entire variable domain, with the rest obtained from reference TRBV5-8 and TRBJ1-1, is as follows: EAGVTQSPTHLIKTRGQQATLRCSPISGHTSVYWYQQALGLGLQFLLWYDEGEERNRGNFPPRFSGRQFPNYSSELNVNALELEDSALYLCASSFRGPFGQGTRLTVV.